This TCR beta chain was recorded in a study of blood T cell repertoires in COVID-19. The wider study: Italy, Spain and the United States were the sources of the convalescent and acute COVID-19 samples. The cDNA or gDNA used as material had been derived from T cells, B-cell-depleted T cells, or PBMCs.

In the study's own analysis: Quantification of nucleated cells was approximated via reference gene primer amplification. Sequenced by immunoSEQ multiplex PCR; TCRdb stores in-frame clones only, minus some. That table is the source of V, J and clone size, and D and trimming were worked out from the DNA. The data contain about 42,000 clones, over 75% of them singletons. This CDR3 is 15 amino acids long. The trim removed 0 bases at V and 5 bases at J, leaving 4 bases unmatched. Germline values: CDR1 SGHTA, CDR2 FQGTGA. Sequencing input: peripheral blood. The chain carries TRBV7-3 and TRBJ2-1; 7 nucleotides line up with TRBD2. This clonotype was sampled from a human donor in a cohort sampled during active COVID-19. CDR3 sequence reads: CASSLTGTNNNEQFF. The CDR3 DNA sequence: TGTGCCAGCAGCTTAACCGGGACTAACAACAATGAGCAGTTCTTC.